These 3 T cell receptor beta chains originate from one sample sequenced in a study of shared clonotypes between healthy human individuals. Produced via immunoSEQ multiplex PCR; TCRdb's table is partial and in-frame only. The sample has around 700,000 clones, about two thirds seen once. The source material was memory CD4+ T cells sorted from blood. The subset was: CD45RA-negative fraction. These receptors all stem from a woman aged 25 to 45 in good health.

V and J are TRBV29-1 and TRBJ2-7; the match to TRBD2 covers 15 bases. V lost 4 bases to trimming and J lost 7 bases; unmatched junction nucleotides: 8. Germline V gives CDR1 SQVTM, CDR2 ANQGSEA. The CDR3 has 15 amino acids. The CDR3 coding sequence is TGCAGCGTTGCGAGGACTAGCGGGAGGGCCCGTGAGCAGTACTTC. It specifies CSVARTSGRAREQYF.

The chain recombines TRBV6-5 with TRBJ2-5, with 15 bases identical to TRBD2. The CDR3 spans 16 residues. Unmatched junction bases numbered 5, after V lost 4 bases and J lost 5 bases. The germline V gene has CDR1 MNHEY and CDR2 SVGAGI. CDR3 coding DNA: TGTGCCAGCAGTTTCGGACTAGCGGGAGGGCTGGAGACCCAGTACTTC. Amino acid sequence: CASSFGLAGGLETQYF.

The chain joins TRBV30 to TRBJ1-5; TRBD1 might be the D (5 bases). The germline V gene encodes CDR1 GTSNPN and CDR2 SVGIG (reference sequence). The CDR3 consists of 13 residues. V lost 5 bases and J lost 4, with 12 bases in between. CDR3 sequence reads: CAWSVRDNQPQHF. CDR3 in DNA: TGTGCCTGGTCGGTCAGGGATAATCAGCCCCAGCATTTT.